A single sample is the source of the 27 T cell receptor beta chains below, sequenced in a study of blood T cell repertoires in COVID-19. Sequencing used immunoSEQ multiplex PCR; TCRdb keeps in-frame clones, though not all of them. This sample carries approximately 350,000 clones, more than 70% of them seen once, and the ten largest clones take 0.95% to 1.5%. The sequencing input was peripheral blood. The receptors derive from a man aged 40-49 years with acute or convalescent COVID-19.

The rearrangement uses TRBV5-1 and TRBJ1-1; a possible D gene is TRBD1 (6 bases). In germline, CDR1 is SGHRS, CDR2 YFSETQ. V dropped 0 bases and J dropped 4 bases, with 7 bases sitting between them. The CDR3 sequence is 13 residues long. CDR3 in amino acids: CASSLGGGTEAFF. In DNA form, the CDR3 reads TGCGCCAGCAGCTTGGGAGGGGGCACTGAAGCTTTCTTT.

The rearrangement joins TRBV28 to TRBJ1-2; the match to TRBD1 covers 12 bases. Germline CDR1 and CDR2: MDHEN and SYDVKM. The ends lost 6 bases at V and 5 bases at J; junction bases unmatched: 7. The CDR3 runs to 15 residues. Here the CDR3 reads CASSGGTGGRYGYTF. The CDR3 coding sequence is TGTGCCAGCAGCGGGGGGACAGGGGGCCGGTATGGCTACACCTTC.

V is TRBV19 and J is TRBJ2-1; 10 nucleotides agree with TRBD2. The CDR3 consists of 17 residues. Germline loops: CDR1 LNHDA, CDR2 SQIVND (reference sequence). Trimming took 5 bases from V and 0 from J; bases not matched to a gene: 7. As DNA, the CDR3 is TGTGCCAGTAGTGTCGCTAGCGGGAGTGGCTCCTACAATGAGCAGTTCTTC. Its protein is CASSVASGSGSYNEQFF.

This clone was counted once. The V and J genes are TRBV3-1 (or the pseudogene TRBV3-2) and TRBJ2-1; the D is unclear. Trimming took 2 bases from V and 7 from J, leaving 9 bases between them. Germline-derived CDR1 and CDR2 are LGHDT and YNNKEL (reference sequence). There are 13 residues in the CDR3. The CDR3, as DNA: TGTGCCAGCAGCCAACCGACTTGGAATGAGCAGTTCTTC. It yields the protein CASSQPTWNEQFF.

This sequence joins TRBV6-1 and TRBJ2-5, with no clear D. The V gene lost 6 bases and the J gene lost 2 bases, with 10 bases spanning the gap. The CDR3 is made up of 13 amino acids. The V gene's germline CDR1 is MNHNS and CDR2 SASEGT. The chain's CDR3 is CASRIQRQETQYF. CDR3 in DNA: TGTGCCAGCAGGATACAGAGACAAGAGACCCAGTACTTC.

This sequence joins TRBV15 and TRBJ1-5, with TRBD1 matching 7 bases. CDR3 size: 16 residues. Per the germline V gene, CDR1 is LNHNV and CDR2 is YYDKDF (reference sequence). V trimming: 5 bases; J trimming: 1 base; junction bases outside the gene matches: 8. The CDR3 protein is CATSDRTGLSNQPQHF. DNA of the CDR3: TGTGCCACCAGCGATAGGACAGGACTGAGCAATCAGCCCCAGCATTTT. Complete variable domain (other parts from reference TRBV15 and TRBJ1-5): DAMVIQNPRYQVTQFGKPVTLSCSQTLNHNVMYWYQQKSSQAPKLLFHYYDKDFNNEADTPDNFQSRRPNTSFCFLDIRSPGLGDTAMYLCATSDRTGLSNQPQHFGDGTRLSIL.

V and J are TRBV9 and TRBJ1-1; 9 bases line up with TRBD1. The trim removed 3 bases at V and 0 bases at J, leaving 6 bases unmatched. CDR3 length: 16 amino acids. CDR1 and CDR2 from the germline V gene are SGDLS and YYNGEE. The CDR3 region has the DNA TGTGCCAGCAGCGAGCCCAGGACAGGGGTGAACACTGAAGCTTTCTTT. Amino acids: CASSEPRTGVNTEAFF.

The V call is TRBV5-1, the J call TRBJ1-4; 7 bases fit TRBD1. V was clipped by 4 bases and J by 3 bases; unmatched bases: 3. CDR3 length: 14 amino acids. Germline V gene lookup returns CDR1 SGHRS and CDR2 YFSETQ. The CDR3 DNA reads TGCGCCAGCAGCCGCGGGACAGCTAATGAAAAACTGTTTTTT. Its translation: CASSRGTANEKLFF.

V and J are TRBV10-3 and TRBJ2-5, with a possible D match to TRBD2 (5 bases). Deletions cut 4 bases from V and 4 bases from J, with 7 bases between. Germline V gene lookup returns CDR1 ENHRY and CDR2 SYGVKD. This CDR3 spans 12 amino acids. CDR3 bases: TGTGCCATCAGTGTCGGAGGAGAGACCCAGTACTTC. Residues: CAISVGGETQYF.

The V gene is TRBV19, the J gene TRBJ1-5; a weak D match, TRBD1 (5 bases). The V and J ends lost 6 bases and 5 bases respectively, with 17 bases between them. The CDR3 length is 15 residues. CDR1 and CDR2 from the germline V gene are LNHDA and SQIVND (reference sequence). In DNA form, the CDR3 reads TGTGCCAGTAGCTCCTGGGGAGGGGTGCATCAGCCCCAGCATTTT. Its translation is CASSSWGGVHQPQHF.

The V gene is TRBV19, the J gene TRBJ2-7; TRBD1 agrees at 8 bases. Trimming removed 3 bases from V and 3 bases from J; junction bases left unmatched: 4. Germline assignment: CDR1 LNHDA and CDR2 SQIVND (reference sequence). The CDR3 has 14 residues. CDR3 residues: CASSIGQGVYEQYF. The CDR3 nucleotides read TGTGCCAGTAGTATCGGACAGGGTGTCTACGAGCAGTACTTC.

The chain links TRBV19 to TRBJ2-7, with 8 positions matching TRBD2. In germline, CDR1 is LNHDA, CDR2 SQIVND (reference sequence). The CDR3 consists of 17 residues. Trimming took 5 bases from V and 1 from J; bases not matched to a gene: 13. The CDR3 nucleotides read TGTGCCAGTAGTCCAGCGGGCCCGGCTAGCGGGTCCTACGAGCAGTACTTC. It encodes CASSPAGPASGSYEQYF.

This clone was found a few times. V and J are TRBV11-2 and TRBJ2-7; D not resolved. V shed 0 bases and J shed 3 bases, with 9 bases lying between them. CDR3 length: 14 residues. Germline V gene lookup returns CDR1 SGHAT and CDR2 FQNNGV. CDR3 loop: CASSLDSNLYEQYF. The CDR3, as DNA: TGTGCCAGCAGCTTAGATAGTAACCTCTACGAGCAGTACTTC.

The rearrangement uses TRBV27 and TRBJ1-1; tentatively, D is TRBD1 (6 bases). Germline-derived CDR1 and CDR2 are MNHEY and SMNVEV (reference sequence). V lost 1 base and J lost 8, with 11 bases in between. The CDR3 length is 13 residues. The CDR3 nucleotides are TGTGCCAGCAGTTTATATAGGCAGGGGGAAGCTTTCTTT. Amino acids: CASSLYRQGEAFF.

The chain is built from TRBV10-1 and TRBJ1-5; D gene uncertain. The CDR3 sequence is 15 residues long. Trimming cost V 6 bases and J 5 bases, with 17 bases left between them. From germline, CDR1 is WNHNN and CDR2 SYGVQD (reference sequence). CDR3 sequence (DNA): TGCGCCAGCAGGGAGAGTTTCGGTCGATATCAGCCCCAGCATTTT. This gives the protein CASRESFGRYQPQHF.

The gene calls are TRBV10-3 and TRBJ1-5; D perhaps matches TRBD1 (5 bases). V was trimmed by 0 bases and J by 1 base, leaving 10 bases between them. Germline V gives CDR1 ENHRY, CDR2 SYGVKD. The CDR3 runs 16 residues. The CDR3 protein is CAISESDPGSNQPQHF. DNA for the CDR3: TGTGCCATCAGTGAGTCAGATCCAGGGAGCAATCAGCCCCAGCATTTT.

The chain employs TRBV7-9 and TRBJ1-4; D is unresolved. Trimming pared 5 bases from V and 4 bases from J, leaving 11 bases between. This CDR3 spans 14 amino acids. Germline CDR1 is SEHNR and CDR2 is FQNEAQ (reference sequence). CDR3: CASSATGSNEKLFF. The CDR3 nucleotides read TGTGCCAGCAGCGCCACTGGGAGTAATGAAAAACTGTTTTTT.

For this clone: Other DNA sequences in this specimen translate into the identical CDR3. The DNA of the CDR3 is TGTGCCAGCAGCTTTCCAAATGCCTCGCGGAGCTCCTACAATGAGCAGTTCTTC. This encodes CASSFPNASRSSYNEQFF. The chain links TRBV11-2 to TRBJ2-1; no reliable D call. With 3 bases removed from V and 0 bases from J, the gap between germline ends came to 18 bases. The CDR3 runs to 18 residues. CDR1 is SGHAT, CDR2 FQNNGV, per germline.

In nucleotides, the CDR3 is TGTGCCAGCAGCGCGGACAGGGTAAACTATGGCTACACCTTC. Translating gives CASSADRVNYGYTF. The chain links TRBV9 to TRBJ1-2, with 8 bases that match TRBD1. There are 14 residues in the CDR3. V was clipped by 3 bases and J by 2 bases; unmatched bases: 3. Per the germline V gene, CDR1 is SGDLS and CDR2 is YYNGEE.

The rearrangement links TRBV5-1 to TRBJ2-7, with 11 bases identical to TRBD1. Germline trimming cut 4 bases from V and 3 bases from J; bases unmatched to any gene: 6. CDR3 size: 15 residues. Germline V CDR1 and CDR2: SGHRS, YFSETQ. CDR3 coding DNA: TGCGCCAGCAGCCCCGGGACAGGGGGGATCTACGAGCAGTACTTC. It encodes CASSPGTGGIYEQYF. Full variable domain (rest looked up from reference TRBV5-1 and TRBJ2-7): KAGVTQTPRYLIKTRGQQVTLSCSPISGHRSVSWYQQTPGQGLQFLFEYFSETQRNKGNFPGRFSGRQFSNSRSEMNVSTLELGDSALYLCASSPGTGGIYEQYFGPGTRLTVT.

CDR3 residues: CASSLSDYGTGDPGELFF. CDR3 bases: TGTGCCAGCAGTTTATCTGACTACGGGACAGGGGACCCCGGGGAGCTGTTTTTT. The V and J genes are TRBV27 and TRBJ2-2, with TRBD1 matching 10 bases. CDR1 MNHEY and CDR2 SMNVEV come from the germline V gene (reference sequence). The CDR3 spans 18 residues. J gave up 6 bases and V 0 bases, and 10 bases lay outside the gene matches.

The chain recombines TRBV19 with TRBJ1-1; possible D gene TRBD1, 5 bases. V gave up 9 bases and J gave up 4 bases, with 12 bases separating them. The germline V gene has CDR1 LNHDA and CDR2 SQIVND (reference sequence). This CDR3 region has 12 residues. The CDR3 reads CASRDLVTEAFF. In nucleotides, the CDR3 is TGTGCCAGCAGGGATTTGGTCACTGAAGCTTTCTTT.

V usage is TRBV9 and J usage is TRBJ1-3; D not resolved. The CDR3 extends over 12 amino acids. Germline V gives CDR1 SGDLS, CDR2 YYNGEE. Deletions cut 3 bases from V and 6 bases from J, with 7 bases between. CDR3 nucleotide sequence: TGTGCCAGCAGCGGGCCCGAAAACACCATATATTTT. It translates to CASSGPENTIYF.

CDR3 bases: TGTGCCAGCAGCCTCCGGACCAAGTTGACCGGAGGTGAAAAACTGTTTTTT. Amino acid sequence: CASSLRTKLTGGEKLFF. The rearrangement uses TRBV7-2 and TRBJ1-4; no clear D. Germline V gene lookup returns CDR1 SGHTA and CDR2 FQGNSA. The CDR3 is 17 residues long. V shed 5 bases and J shed 7 bases, with 23 bases lying between them.

A few counts support this clone. The V and J genes are TRBV11-2 and TRBJ1-2, with 9 bases fitting TRBD1. CDR1 SGHAT and CDR2 FQNNGV come from the germline V gene. The CDR3 loop spans 19 amino acids. V trimming: 0 bases; J trimming: 0 bases; junction bases outside the gene matches: 11. CDR3 sequence: CASSLEGDRAFMPNYGYTF. The DNA of the CDR3 is TGTGCCAGCAGCTTAGAAGGGGACAGGGCATTTATGCCTAACTATGGCTACACCTTC.

The chain employs TRBV7-8 and TRBJ2-3, with 7 nucleotides matching TRBD2. The CDR3 loop spans 16 amino acids. J gave up 1 base and V 5 bases, and 9 bases lay outside the gene matches. Looked up from germline, CDR1 is SGHVS and CDR2 is FQNEAQ. CDR3 loop: CASSLLMAGGTDTQYF. The CDR3 bases are TGTGCCAGCAGCCTTTTAATGGCGGGAGGCACAGATACGCAGTATTTT. The whole variable domain, remainder taken from reference TRBV7-8 and TRBJ2-3, is GAGVSQSPRYKVAKRGQDVALRCDPISGHVSLFWYQQALGQGPEFLTYFQNEAQLDKSGLPSDRFFAERPEGSVSTLKIQRTQQEDSAVYLCASSLLMAGGTDTQYFGPGTRLTVL.

The chain links TRBV3-1 (or the pseudogene TRBV3-2) to TRBJ2-5; 9 bases fit TRBD2. The CDR3 is 17 residues long. CDR1 is LGHDT and CDR2 is YNNKEL in the germline V gene (reference sequence). After removal of 4 bases from V and 2 bases from J, the junction contained 11 bases not matched to a gene. DNA for the CDR3: TGTGCCAGCAGCCCCGTTCTGATGCGGGGGGGACAAGAGACCCAGTACTTC. Its protein product is CASSPVLMRGGQETQYF.